This TCR beta chain was sequenced during a study of patients and donors after allogeneic stem cell transplantation. TCRdb fed the RT-PCR reads into MiXCR, producing one record per CDR3 protein. Of over 400,000 distinct CDR3 sequences listed, 16% are singletons. This clonotype was detected a few times. The CDR3 contains 14 residues. V lost 5 bases and J lost 3, with 14 bases in between. The germline gives CDR1 SGHAT, CDR2 FQNNGV. The rearrangement uses TRBV11-2 and TRBJ2-7, with D possibly matching TRBD1 (6 bases). This clonotype originated in a human donor who was either an allogeneic HSCT recipient or a stem cell or donor lymphocyte infusion donor (not recorded which). It is not recorded whose cells these are; they may come from a transplant donor. Input material: blood, either unsorted or a sorted T cell fraction (not recorded which). As DNA, the CDR3 is TGTGCCAGCAGCCTCCCGGGACACTACTACGAGCAGTACTTC. Translated, it gives CASSLPGHYYEQYF.